This T cell receptor (beta chain) was documented in a study of OX40 agonist ivuxolimab in advanced cancers. The overall study: Age averaged around 60 years (range roughly 23 to 90), and around 78% were male. Overall study findings and caveats: CD8+ T cells were the subset that, on average, had more expanded clones than CD4+. The antigens recognized by the expanded peripheral T cells, that is their antigen specificity, were not determined.

This CDR3 is built from 14 residues. Germline-derived CDR1 and CDR2 are MNHEY and SMNVEV (reference sequence). Trimming cost V 5 bases and J 7 bases, with 15 bases left between them. As concerns this clone: The antigen is undetermined.

The table came from immunoSEQ multiplex PCR; TCRdb's copy has only in-frame clones and leaves some out. The sample lists tens of thousands of clones, about 89% occurring once. Source: CD4+ or CD8+ T cells sorted from blood, taken in a trial of the OX40 agonist ivuxolimab. This clonotype originated in an adult with an advanced solid tumor such as melanoma, head and neck, liver or kidney cancer. V is TRBV27 and J is TRBJ1-5; a possible D gene is TRBD1 (6 bases). As DNA, the CDR3 is TGTGCCAGCAGTCCCCGGGACACACTACAGCCCCAGCATTTT. Residues: CASSPRDTLQPQHF.